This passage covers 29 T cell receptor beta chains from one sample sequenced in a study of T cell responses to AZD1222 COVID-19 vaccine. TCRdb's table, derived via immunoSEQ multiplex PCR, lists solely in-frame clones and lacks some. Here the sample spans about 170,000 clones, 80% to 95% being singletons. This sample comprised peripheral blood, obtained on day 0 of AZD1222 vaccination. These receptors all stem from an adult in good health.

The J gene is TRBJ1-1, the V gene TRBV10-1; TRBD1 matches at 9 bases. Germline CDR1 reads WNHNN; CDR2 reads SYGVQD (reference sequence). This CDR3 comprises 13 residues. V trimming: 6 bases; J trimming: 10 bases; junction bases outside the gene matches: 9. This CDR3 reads CASSQGTGWRAFF. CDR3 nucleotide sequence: TGCGCCAGCAGCCAAGGGACAGGGTGGAGAGCTTTCTTT.

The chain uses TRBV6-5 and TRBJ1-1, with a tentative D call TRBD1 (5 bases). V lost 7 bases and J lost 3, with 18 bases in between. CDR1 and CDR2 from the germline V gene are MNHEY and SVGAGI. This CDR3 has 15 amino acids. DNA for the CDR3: TGTGCCAGCATGTCCCCGGGGCGTAGTTACACTGAAGCTTTCTTT. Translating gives CASMSPGRSYTEAFF.

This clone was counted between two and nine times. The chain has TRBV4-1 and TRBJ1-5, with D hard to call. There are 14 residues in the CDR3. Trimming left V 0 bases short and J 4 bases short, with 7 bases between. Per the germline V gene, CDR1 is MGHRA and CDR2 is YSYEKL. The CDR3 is CASSQDRPNQPQHF. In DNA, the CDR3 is TGCGCCAGCAGCCAAGATCGGCCTAATCAGCCCCAGCATTTT.

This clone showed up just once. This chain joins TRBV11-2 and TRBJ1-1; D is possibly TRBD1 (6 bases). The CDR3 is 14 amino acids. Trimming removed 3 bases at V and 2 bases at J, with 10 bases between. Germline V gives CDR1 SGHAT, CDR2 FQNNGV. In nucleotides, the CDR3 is TGTGCCAGCAGCTTTGACAGGCGAAACACTGAAGCTTTCTTT. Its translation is CASSFDRRNTEAFF.

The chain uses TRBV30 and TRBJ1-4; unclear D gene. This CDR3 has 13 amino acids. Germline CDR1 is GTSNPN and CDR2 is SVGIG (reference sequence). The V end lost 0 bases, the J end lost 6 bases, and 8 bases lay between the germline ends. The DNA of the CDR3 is TGTGCCTGGAGTGTAACGGAACATGAAAAACTGTTTTTT. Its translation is CAWSVTEHEKLFF.

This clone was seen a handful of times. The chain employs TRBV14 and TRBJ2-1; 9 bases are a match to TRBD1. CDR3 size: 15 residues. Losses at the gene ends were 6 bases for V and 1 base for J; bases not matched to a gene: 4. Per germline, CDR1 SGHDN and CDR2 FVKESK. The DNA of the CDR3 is TGTGCCAGCAGGGACAGGGGTGGATCCTACAATGAGCAGTTCTTC. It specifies CASRDRGGSYNEQFF.

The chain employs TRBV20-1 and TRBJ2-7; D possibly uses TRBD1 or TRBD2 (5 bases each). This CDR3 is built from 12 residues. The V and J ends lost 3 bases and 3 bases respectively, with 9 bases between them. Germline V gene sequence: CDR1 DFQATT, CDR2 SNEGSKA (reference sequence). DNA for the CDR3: TGCAGTGCTAGTGGGGGTGTCTACGAGCAGTACTTC. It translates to CSASGGVYEQYF.

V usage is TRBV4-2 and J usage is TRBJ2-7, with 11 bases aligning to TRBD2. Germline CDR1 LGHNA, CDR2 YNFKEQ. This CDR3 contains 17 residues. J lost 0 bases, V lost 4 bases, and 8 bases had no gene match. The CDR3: CASSPTSGAYSSYEQYF. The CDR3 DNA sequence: TGTGCCAGCAGCCCGACTAGCGGGGCCTACAGCTCCTACGAGCAGTACTTC.

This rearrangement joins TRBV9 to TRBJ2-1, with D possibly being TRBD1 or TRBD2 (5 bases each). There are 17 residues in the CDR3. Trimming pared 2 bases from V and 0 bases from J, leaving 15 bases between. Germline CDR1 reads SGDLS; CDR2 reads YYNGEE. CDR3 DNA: TGTGCCAGCAGCGTTGGGGACCCAGGTTTCTCCTACAATGAGCAGTTCTTC. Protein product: CASSVGDPGFSYNEQFF.

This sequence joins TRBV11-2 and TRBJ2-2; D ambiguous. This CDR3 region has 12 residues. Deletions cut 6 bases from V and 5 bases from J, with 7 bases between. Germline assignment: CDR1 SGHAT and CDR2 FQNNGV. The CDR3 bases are TGTGCCAGCAGAAAGACAACCGGGGAGCTGTTTTTT. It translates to CASRKTTGELFF.

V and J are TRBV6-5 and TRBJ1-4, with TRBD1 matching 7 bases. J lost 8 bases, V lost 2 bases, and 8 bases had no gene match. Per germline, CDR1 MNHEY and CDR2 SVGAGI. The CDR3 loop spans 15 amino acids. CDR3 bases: TGTGCCAGCAGTTACGCCGGGACAGCGTCAGAAAAACTGTTTTTT. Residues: CASSYAGTASEKLFF.

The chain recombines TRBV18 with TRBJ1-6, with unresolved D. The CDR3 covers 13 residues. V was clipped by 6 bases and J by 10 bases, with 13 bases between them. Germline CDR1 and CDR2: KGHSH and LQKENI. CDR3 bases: TGTGCCAGCTCTCAAGAGGGTGGCTCACCCCTCCACTTT. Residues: CASSQEGGSPLHF. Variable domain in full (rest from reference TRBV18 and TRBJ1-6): NAGVMQNPRHLVRRRGQEARLRCSPMKGHSHVYWYRQLPEEGLKFMVYLQKENIIDESGMPKERFSAEFPKEGPSILRIQQVVRGDSAAYFCASSQEGGSPLHFGNGTRLTVT.

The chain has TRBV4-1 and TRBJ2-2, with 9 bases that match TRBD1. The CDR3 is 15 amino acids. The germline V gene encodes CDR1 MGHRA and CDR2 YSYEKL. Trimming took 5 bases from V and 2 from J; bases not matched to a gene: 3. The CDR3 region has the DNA TGCGCCAGCAGCTCGGGACAGGGAAACACCGGGGAGCTGTTTTTT. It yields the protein CASSSGQGNTGELFF.

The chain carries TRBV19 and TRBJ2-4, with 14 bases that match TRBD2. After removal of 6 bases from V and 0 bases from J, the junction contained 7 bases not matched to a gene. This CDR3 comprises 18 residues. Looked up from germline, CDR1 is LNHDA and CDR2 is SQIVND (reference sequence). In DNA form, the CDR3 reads TGTGCCAGTAGCCCCGGGACTAGCGGGGGTGTAGCCAAAAACATTCAGTACTTC. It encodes CASSPGTSGGVAKNIQYF. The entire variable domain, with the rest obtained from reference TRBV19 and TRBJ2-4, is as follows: DGGITQSPKYLFRKEGQNVTLSCEQNLNHDAMYWYRQDPGQGLRLIYYSQIVNDFQKGDIAEGYSVSREKKESFPLTVTSAQKNPTAFYLCASSPGTSGGVAKNIQYFGAGTRLSVL.

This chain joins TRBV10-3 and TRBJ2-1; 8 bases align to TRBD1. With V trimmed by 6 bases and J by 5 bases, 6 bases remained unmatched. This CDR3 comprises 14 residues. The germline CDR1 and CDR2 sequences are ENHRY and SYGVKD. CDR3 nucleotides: TGTGCCATCAGCGACAGGGGTGCCCACAATGAGCAGTTCTTC. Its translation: CAISDRGAHNEQFF.

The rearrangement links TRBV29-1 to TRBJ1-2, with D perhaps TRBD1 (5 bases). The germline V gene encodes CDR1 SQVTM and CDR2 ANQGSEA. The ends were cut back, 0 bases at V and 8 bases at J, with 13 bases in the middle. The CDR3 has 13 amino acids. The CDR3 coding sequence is TGCAGCGTTGAAGATCAAGGGGTCGGCGGCTACACCTTC. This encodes CSVEDQGVGGYTF.

CDR3: CASGGTGVSPLHF. The CDR3 DNA follows: TGTGCCAGCGGAGGGACAGGGGTTTCACCCCTCCACTTT. The chain recombines TRBV6-5 with TRBJ1-6; 10 positions agree with TRBD1. The CDR3 runs to 13 residues. Looked up from germline, CDR1 is MNHEY and CDR2 is SVGAGI. Trimming removed 8 bases from V and 9 bases from J; junction bases left unmatched: 4.

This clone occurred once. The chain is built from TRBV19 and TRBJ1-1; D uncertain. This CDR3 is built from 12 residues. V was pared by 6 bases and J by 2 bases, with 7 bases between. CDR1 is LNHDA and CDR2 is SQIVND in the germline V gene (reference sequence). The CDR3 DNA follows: TGTGCCAGTAGGCGGGGAAACACTGAAGCTTTCTTT. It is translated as CASRRGNTEAFF.

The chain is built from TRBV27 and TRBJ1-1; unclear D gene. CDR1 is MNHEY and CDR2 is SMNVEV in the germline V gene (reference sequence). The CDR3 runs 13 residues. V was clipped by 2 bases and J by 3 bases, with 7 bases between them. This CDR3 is CASSLPGYTEAFF. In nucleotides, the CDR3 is TGTGCCAGCAGTTTACCAGGTTACACTGAAGCTTTCTTT.

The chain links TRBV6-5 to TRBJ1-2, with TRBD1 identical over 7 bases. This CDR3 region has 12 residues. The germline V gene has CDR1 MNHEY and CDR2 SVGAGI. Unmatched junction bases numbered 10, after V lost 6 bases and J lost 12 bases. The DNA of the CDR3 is TGTGCCAGCAGGCCGATAACAGGGGTTGACACCTTC. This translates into CASRPITGVDTF.

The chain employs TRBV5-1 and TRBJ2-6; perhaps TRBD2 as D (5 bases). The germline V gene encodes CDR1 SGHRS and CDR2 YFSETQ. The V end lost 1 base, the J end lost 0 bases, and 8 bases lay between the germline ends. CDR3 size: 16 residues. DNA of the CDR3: TGCGCCAGCAGCTTGACCGGGAACTCTGGGGCCAACGTCCTGACTTTC. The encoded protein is CASSLTGNSGANVLTF. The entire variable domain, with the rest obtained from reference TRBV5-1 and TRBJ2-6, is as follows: KAGVTQTPRYLIKTRGQQVTLSCSPISGHRSVSWYQQTPGQGLQFLFEYFSETQRNKGNFPGRFSGRQFSNSRSEMNVSTLELGDSALYLCASSLTGNSGANVLTFGAGSRLTVL.

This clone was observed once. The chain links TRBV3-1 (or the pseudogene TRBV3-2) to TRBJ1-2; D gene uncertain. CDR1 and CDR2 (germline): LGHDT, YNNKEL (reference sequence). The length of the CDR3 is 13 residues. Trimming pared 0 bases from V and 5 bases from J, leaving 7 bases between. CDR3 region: CASSQESTYGYTF. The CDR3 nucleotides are TGTGCCAGCAGCCAAGAGTCGACTTATGGCTACACCTTC.

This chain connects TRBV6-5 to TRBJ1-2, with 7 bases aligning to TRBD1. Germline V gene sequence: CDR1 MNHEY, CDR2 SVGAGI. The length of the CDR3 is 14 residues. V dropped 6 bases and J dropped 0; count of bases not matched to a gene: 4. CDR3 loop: CASRPGGPNYGYTF. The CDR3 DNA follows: TGTGCCAGCAGACCAGGGGGGCCTAACTATGGCTACACCTTC.

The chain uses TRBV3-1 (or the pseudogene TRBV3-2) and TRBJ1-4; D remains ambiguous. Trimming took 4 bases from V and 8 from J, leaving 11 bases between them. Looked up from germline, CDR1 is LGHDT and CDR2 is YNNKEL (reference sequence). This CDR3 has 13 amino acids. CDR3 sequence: CASSPRAAEKLFF. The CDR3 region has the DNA TGTGCCAGCAGCCCCCGAGCGGCCGAAAAACTGTTTTTT.

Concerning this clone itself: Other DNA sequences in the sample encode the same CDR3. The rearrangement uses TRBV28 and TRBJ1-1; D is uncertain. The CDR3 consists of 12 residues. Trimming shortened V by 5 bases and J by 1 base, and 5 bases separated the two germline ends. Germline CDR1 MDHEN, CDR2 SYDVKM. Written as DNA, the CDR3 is TGTGCCAGCAGTACTGAGAACACTGAAGCTTTCTTT. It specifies CASSTENTEAFF.

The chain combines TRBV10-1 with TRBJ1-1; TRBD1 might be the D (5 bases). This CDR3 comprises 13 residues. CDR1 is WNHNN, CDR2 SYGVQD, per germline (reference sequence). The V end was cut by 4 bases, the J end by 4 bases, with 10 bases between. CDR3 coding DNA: TGCGCCAGCAGTGTGGGGGGGTCCACTGAAGCTTTCTTT. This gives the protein CASSVGGSTEAFF.

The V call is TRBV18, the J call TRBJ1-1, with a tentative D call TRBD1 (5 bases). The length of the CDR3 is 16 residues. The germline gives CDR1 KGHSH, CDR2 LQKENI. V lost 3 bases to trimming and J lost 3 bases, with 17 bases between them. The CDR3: CASSPQSRGTDTEAFF. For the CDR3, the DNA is TGTGCCAGCTCACCGCAGTCGCGTGGGACGGACACTGAAGCTTTCTTT.

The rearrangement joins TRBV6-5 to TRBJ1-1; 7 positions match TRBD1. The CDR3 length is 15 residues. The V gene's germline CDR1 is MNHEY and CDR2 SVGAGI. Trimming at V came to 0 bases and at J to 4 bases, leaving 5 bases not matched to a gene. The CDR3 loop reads CASSYSIQGVTEAFF. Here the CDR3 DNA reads TGTGCCAGCAGTTACTCGATTCAGGGGGTCACTGAAGCTTTCTTT.

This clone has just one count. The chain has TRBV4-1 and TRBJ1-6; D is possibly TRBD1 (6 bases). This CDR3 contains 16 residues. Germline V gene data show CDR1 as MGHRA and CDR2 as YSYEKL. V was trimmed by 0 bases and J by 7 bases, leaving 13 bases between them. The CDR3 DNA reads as TGCGCCAGCAGCCAAGATCGACAGGCTCCCAATTCACCCCTCCACTTT. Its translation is CASSQDRQAPNSPLHF.